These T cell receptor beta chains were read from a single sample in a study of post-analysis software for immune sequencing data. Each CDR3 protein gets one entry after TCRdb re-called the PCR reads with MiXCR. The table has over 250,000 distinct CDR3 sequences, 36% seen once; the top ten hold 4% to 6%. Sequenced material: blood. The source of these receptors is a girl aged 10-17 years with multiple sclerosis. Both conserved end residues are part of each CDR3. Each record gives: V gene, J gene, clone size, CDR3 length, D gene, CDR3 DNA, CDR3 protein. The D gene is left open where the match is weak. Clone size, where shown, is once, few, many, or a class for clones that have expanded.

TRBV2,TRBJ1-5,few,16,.,TGTGCCAGCAGTGAATCCCGTAGGGGACTTAATCAGCCCCAGCATTTT,CASSESRRGLNQPQHF
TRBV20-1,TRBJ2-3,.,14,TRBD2,TGCAGTGCTCCCCTAGCGGGGCTGTCAGATACGCAGTATTTT,CSAPLAGLSDTQYF
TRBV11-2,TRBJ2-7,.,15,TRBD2,TGTGCCAGCAGCTTAGGCCCCGGGGGAGGGGATGAGCAGTACTTC,CASSLGPGGGDEQYF
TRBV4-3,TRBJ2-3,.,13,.,TGCGCCAGCAGCCCTGGGAATCGAGATACGCAGTATTTT,CASSPGNRDTQYF
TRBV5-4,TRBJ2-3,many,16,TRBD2,TGTGCCAGCAGCCGAAGAAGCGGGACCAGCACAGATACGCAGTATTTT,CASSRRSGTSTDTQYF
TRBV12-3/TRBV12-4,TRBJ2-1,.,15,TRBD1,TGTGCCAGCGGTTTAGTGGGACAGGGGGCCAATGAGCAGTTCTTC,CASGLVGQGANEQFF
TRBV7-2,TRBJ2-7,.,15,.,TGTGCCAGCAGCCTAGGGGGATCTCTCTCCTACGAGCAGTACTTC,CASSLGGSLSYEQYF
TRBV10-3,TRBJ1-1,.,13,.,TGTGCCATCAGTGAGTCCCGGAGGGCTGAAGCTTTCTTT,CAISESRRAEAFF
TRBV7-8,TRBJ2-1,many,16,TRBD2,TGTGCCAGCAGCTTAGCCGGCGGGAGGGCCCCCAATGAGCAGTTCTTC,CASSLAGGRAPNEQFF
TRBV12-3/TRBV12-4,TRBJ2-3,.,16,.,TGTGCCAGCAGTCTCGGGACCACGCCCGGCACAGATACGCAGTATTTT,CASSLGTTPGTDTQYF
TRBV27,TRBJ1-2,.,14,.,TGTGCCAGCGGCCCGTTCGGTCTGTCGTATGGCTACACCTTC,CASGPFGLSYGYTF
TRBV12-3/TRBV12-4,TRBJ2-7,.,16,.,TGTGCCAGCAGTTCCAGGTATTTGAGCTCCTACAATGAGCAGTACTTC,CASSSRYLSSYNEQYF
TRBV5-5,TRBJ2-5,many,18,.,TGTGCCAGCAGCCTGGACACGTTCCTGATAAAATGGAGGGAGACCCAGTACTTC,CASSLDTFLIKWRETQYF
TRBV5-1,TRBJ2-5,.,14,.,TGCGCCAGCAGCCTTTCTGGAGGGACGGAGACCCAGTACTTC,CASSLSGGTETQYF
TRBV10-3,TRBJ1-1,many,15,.,TGTGCCATCAGTGAGTCGAATGTAAGGAACACTGAAGCTTTCTTT,CAISESNVRNTEAFF
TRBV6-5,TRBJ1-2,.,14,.,TGTGCCAGCAGCCCGTTGCGGGGTCCCTATGGCTACACCTTC,CASSPLRGPYGYTF
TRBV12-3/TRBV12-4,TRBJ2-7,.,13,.,TGTGCCAGCAGGCCAGGGGGGAGCTGCGAGCAGTACTTC,CASRPGGSCEQYF
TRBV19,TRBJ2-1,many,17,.,TGTGCCAGTAGTATAGATTTCCGGGACCTTGCCTACAATGAGCAGTTCTTC,CASSIDFRDLAYNEQFF
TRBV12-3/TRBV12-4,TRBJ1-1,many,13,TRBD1,TGTGCCAGCAGTCGGACAGGGACCACTGAAGCTTTCTTT,CASSRTGTTEAFF
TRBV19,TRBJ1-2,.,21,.,TGTGCCAGTAGGAAAAACGGCCATTTGACGGGTTTGGGTCTTAAAGATTCGTGGTACACCTTC,CASRKNGHLTGLGLKDSWYTF
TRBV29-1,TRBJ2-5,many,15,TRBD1,TGCAGCGTGGAATCGGGACAGGAGAGGAGGGAGACCCAGTACTTC,CSVESGQERRETQYF
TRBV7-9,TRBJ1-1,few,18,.,TGTGCCAGCAGCTTATCCGCCGCCAGGTCAAAGGCGAGGACTGAAGCTTTCTTT,CASSLSAARSKARTEAFF
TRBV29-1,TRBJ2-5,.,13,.,TGCAGCGTAAAGGGACCAGCAATTGATGAGCAGTACTTC,CSVKGPAIDEQYF
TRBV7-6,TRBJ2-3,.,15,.,TGTGCCAGTGATAGCGCAACGATAAGCACAGATACGCAGTATTTT,CASDSATISTDTQYF
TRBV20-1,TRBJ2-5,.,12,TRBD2,TGCAGTGCCCCAAGGGAGGGAGAGACCCAGTACTTC,CSAPREGETQYF
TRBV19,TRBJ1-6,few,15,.,TGTGCCAGTACCGGCCGGACGGATTATAATTCACCCCTCCACTTT,CASTGRTDYNSPLHF
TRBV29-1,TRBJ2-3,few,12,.,TGCAGCGTTGACAGCGGCACAGATACGCAGTATTTT,CSVDSGTDTQYF
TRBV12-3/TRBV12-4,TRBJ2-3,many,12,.,TGTGCCAGCAGCCCCCAGGGAGATACGCAGTATTTT,CASSPQGDTQYF
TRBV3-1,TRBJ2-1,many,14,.,TGTGCCAGCAGCCCCTCGGGAGCACACAATGAGCAGTTCTTC,CASSPSGAHNEQFF
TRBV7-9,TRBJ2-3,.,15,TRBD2,TGTGCCAGCAGCAAGACTAGCGGGGCCCCCACGGGGCAGTATTTT,CASSKTSGAPTGQYF
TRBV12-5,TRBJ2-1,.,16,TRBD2,TGTGCTAGTGGTTCCTGGACTAGCGGGAACAAGGATGAGCAGTTCTTC,CASGSWTSGNKDEQFF
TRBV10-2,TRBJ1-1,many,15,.,TGCGCCAGCAGTGGGAACAGGGTAATGAACACTGAAGCTTTCTTT,CASSGNRVMNTEAFF
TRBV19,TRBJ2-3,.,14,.,TGTGCTAGTGAGTCTGGTCAGGTCACAGATACGCGGTATTTT,CASESGQVTDTRYF
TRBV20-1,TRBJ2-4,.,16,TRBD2,TGCAGTGCTAGTACGGTCCGGGAGGGGTCCAAAAACATTCAGTACTTC,CSASTVREGSKNIQYF
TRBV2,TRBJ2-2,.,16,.,TGTGCCAGCAGTGAAGCGCCGCTACGGGGTGCCGGGGAGCTGTTTTTT,CASSEAPLRGAGELFF
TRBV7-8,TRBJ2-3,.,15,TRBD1,TGTGCCAGCACCTCCGACAGGGTCGGAACAGATACGCAGTATTTT,CASTSDRVGTDTQYF
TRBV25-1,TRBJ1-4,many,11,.,TGTGCCAGCCAGGGACCCCCCGGACTGTTTTTT,CASQGPPGLFF
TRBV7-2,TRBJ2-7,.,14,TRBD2,TGTGCCAGCAGCAGAAGCGGGAGGGTTAACGAGCAGTACTTC,CASSRSGRVNEQYF
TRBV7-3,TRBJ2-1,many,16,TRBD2,TGTGCCAGCAGCATCCAACTAGCGGGAGGGAACAATGAGCAGTTCTTC,CASSIQLAGGNNEQFF
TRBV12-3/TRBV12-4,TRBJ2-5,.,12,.,TGTGCCAGCAGTCGACTAGGTCGTAGATTGTACTTC,CASSRLGRRLYF
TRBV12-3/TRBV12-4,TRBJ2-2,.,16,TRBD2,TGTGCCAGCAGCTCGTATACTAGCGGGGGCACCGGGGAGCTGTTTTTT,CASSSYTSGGTGELFF
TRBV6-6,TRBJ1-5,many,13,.,TGTGCCAGCAGTACAGGGTTGGTTCAGCCCCAGCATTTT,CASSTGLVQPQHF
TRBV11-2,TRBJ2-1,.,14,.,TGTGCCAGCAGCTCCACCTATCAGGGGAATGAGCAGTTCTTC,CASSSTYQGNEQFF
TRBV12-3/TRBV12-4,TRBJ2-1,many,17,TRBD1,TGTGCCAGCAGCCCAGTTCGGAAGACAGGGTTTCGGAACGAGCAGTTCTTC,CASSPVRKTGFRNEQFF
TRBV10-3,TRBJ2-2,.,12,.,TGTGCCACTAGCCGAAACACCGGGGAGCTGTTTTTT,CATSRNTGELFF